This T cell receptor beta chain was sequenced during a study of blood T cell repertoires in COVID-19 (dated by TCRdb to about 2020). Notes on the research overall: The collaborator samples originated in the United States, Italy and Spain and spanned the acute and convalescent phases of COVID-19. The prospective study material was composed of cDNA or gDNA derived from T cells, B-cell-depleted T cells, or PBMCs. The dataset comprised deeply sampled blood TCRbeta repertoires from subjects exposed to, actively infected with, or recovered from COVID-19. The repertoires were released in a freely available public database intended as a resource for research on the immune response to SARS-CoV-2. Samples were obtained from the ongoing ImmuneRACE study (first 160 participants) and from over 1,000 subjects provided by 6 global collaborators. Sample metadata almost always included a de-identified subject ID, COVID-19 status, age in years and sex. HLA class I and class II types, where available, came from metadata supplied by the sample provider rather than from assay-based typing. Findings and caveats that apply to the study as a whole: Clinical and demographic metadata were provided uncurated, with the amount varying by source and participant.

This clone was recorded a few times. The specificity of this receptor is unknown. Per-base quality was not reported, and no clone a single base away is much larger than it. The immunoSEQ Assay, a bias-controlled multiplex PCR, was used to amplify TCRbeta CDR3 regions from genomic DNA. Processing in the source paper ran as follows. The number of nucleated cells in each sample was estimated from the amplification of reference gene primers within the assay. To quantify the absolute abundance of each unique TCRbeta CDR3 rearrangement, sequence reads were collapsed and filtered. For each sample, productive Simpson clonality was calculated by taking the square root of Simpson's diversity index across productive rearrangements. As stored in TCRdb, this immuneACCESS dataset retains in-frame rearrangements with V and J assigned. A fraction of the clones does not appear; measured against another copy, unresolved V genes explain less than half of the discrepancy, and the remainder lacks a known reason. The V and J calls and clone size are taken from that table; D and trimming were inferred from the DNA. The table for this sample lists about 55,000 clones; less than 90% of them were counted only once. 1.9% of the sample belongs to the ten largest clones.

The CDR3 sequence holds 17 residues, the cysteine and phenylalanine included. Left in the record is the CDR3 DNA by itself, 51 bases read in frame from the first base. The germline V gene gives CDR1 as SGHDN and CDR2 as FVKESK. The V end gives up 4 bases and the J end 8 bases, leaving 14 bases in the junction not matched to a gene. Collaborating institutions collected whole blood in K2EDTA tubes following their own protocols. For TCRbeta analysis, collaborators shipped samples as frozen whole blood, isolated PBMCs, or DNA extracted from either of those sample types. This sequence uses TRBV14 and TRBJ1-6, with 7 bases in between that match TRBD1. What was sequenced was peripheral blood. This clonotype was obtained from an older woman with acute or convalescent COVID-19. The CDR3 is CASSRAPPGQRDSPLHF. The sequenced DNA is TGTGCCAGCAGCCGTGCCCCTCCGGGACAGAGAGATTCACCCCTCCACTTT.